These 4 T cell receptor beta chains were all obtained from the same sample, sequenced in a study of T cells in Graves' hyperthyroidism and ophthalmopathy. Amplification of TCR beta CDR3 regions was performed using RNA transcripts as template. Researchers ran a first-round RT-PCR on the TCR CDR3 using the HTBI primer set. TCRdb passed the multiplex PCR reads through MiXCR, listing each CDR3 protein once. The repertoire consists of around 340,000 distinct CDR3 sequences, with around a fifth occurring once and the leading ten covering around 48%. The sequenced sample consisted of blood. Receptors were obtained from a woman aged 45-60 years with Graves' hyperthyroidism.

There are a few counts of this clonotype. This chain joins TRBV2 and TRBJ2-1; 7 nucleotides match TRBD1. The CDR3 is 15 residues long. Germline CDR1 and CDR2: SNHLY and FYNNEI. V lost 4 bases to trimming and J lost 4 bases; unmatched junction nucleotides: 7. The CDR3 reads CASSALGTAYNEQFF. CDR3 nucleotides: TGTGCCAGCAGTGCCTTGGGGACAGCTTACAATGAGCAGTTCTTC.

The chain is built from TRBV9 and TRBJ1-6, with unresolved D. V lost 4 bases to trimming and J lost 7 bases, with 12 bases between them. There are 14 residues in the CDR3. In germline, CDR1 is SGDLS, CDR2 YYNGEE. CDR3 amino acids: CASSSRGENSPLHF. Here the CDR3 DNA reads TGTGCCAGCAGCAGCCGCGGGGAGAATTCACCCCTCCACTTT.

This clonotype came up a few times. Germline and junction disagree at one end, which may indicate a read error. The V and J genes are TRBV6-5 and TRBJ2-5; D uncertain. Germline assignment: CDR1 MNHEY and CDR2 SVGAGI. CDR3 size: 12 residues. CDR3 loop: CASNYLQETQYF. The CDR3 DNA reads as TGTGCCAGCAATTACTTACAAGAGACCCAGTACTTC.

This clonotype was detected ten times or more. The chain couples TRBV20-1 to TRBJ1-2; weak D call: TRBD1 (5 bases). The CDR3 has 13 residues. Trimming removed 6 bases from V and 6 bases from J, with 17 bases in between. Germline CDR1 is DFQATT and CDR2 is SNEGSKA (reference sequence). CDR3 in amino acids: CSATESGWNGYTF. CDR3 DNA: TGCAGTGCCACAGAATCAGGGTGGAATGGCTACACCTTC.